This record looks at one T cell receptor delta chain sequence and its context. Its antigen is as yet unknown. This is likely an artifact of a read error, given a far larger clone one base away. This sample also contains other DNA sequences that code for the same CDR3. TCRdb re-processed the RT-PCR reads via CATT. The sample shows hundreds of delta-chain clones, over 60% of them seen only once. The data stem from a study of gammadelta T cells in human blood. Study results and limitations: Microbial exposure reportedly appeared to drive polyclonal expansion of innate gamma-delta T cells right after birth.

V was shortened by 0 bases and J by 3 bases, with 13 bases between the two germline ends. The CDR3 has 15 amino acids. Germline CDR1 and CDR2: GEAIGNYY and EKD. V usage is TRDV2 and J usage is TRDJ1; possible D gene TRDD3, 6 bases. Sequenced input: Vgamma9Vdelta2 gamma-delta T cells from adult blood. The receptor was isolated from a human donor. CDR3 protein: CACDTVGGEADKLIF. The CDR3 DNA reads TGTGCCTGTGACACCGTTGGGGGGGAGGCCGATAAACTCATCTTT.